These 29 T cell receptor beta chains were sequenced from one sample in a study of memory CD4+ T cells and cytomegalovirus serostatus. Single viable CD3+CD4+CD8-CD45RO+ cells were sorted as the memory CD4+ T cells. The protocol was immunoSEQ multiplex PCR, while the TCRdb copy is restricted to in-frame clones and leaves out a portion. This table has tens of thousands of clones, around 80% appearing once. Source material: memory CD4+ T cells from blood. All receptors derive from an adult in good health and CMV-seronegative.

V gene TRBV2 combines with J gene TRBJ1-1; D not certain. Germline CDR1 reads SNHLY; CDR2 reads FYNNEI. The ends were cut back, 6 bases at V and 0 bases at J, with 8 bases in the middle. The CDR3 runs 13 residues. The CDR3 DNA is TGTGCCAGCAGCTCAGACATGAACACTGAAGCTTTCTTT. It yields the protein CASSSDMNTEAFF.

V usage is TRBV7-9 and J usage is TRBJ1-4; TRBD1 is a possible D gene (6 bases). Trimming removed 1 base at V and 0 bases at J, with 12 bases between. The CDR3 contains 17 residues. Per germline, CDR1 SEHNR and CDR2 FQNEAQ (reference sequence). CDR3 nucleotide sequence: TGTGCCAGCAGCTTAGGCAGGGGCCTTGCAACTAATGAAAAACTGTTTTTT. Translating gives CASSLGRGLATNEKLFF.

V is TRBV29-1 and J is TRBJ2-7, with a weak D call TRBD1 (6 bases). Germline loops: CDR1 SQVTM, CDR2 ANQGSEA. The CDR3 length is 14 residues. Trimming cost V 6 bases and J 0 bases, with 15 bases left between them. CDR3 sequence reads: CSVRQGPTSYEQYF. CDR3 nucleotides: TGCAGCGTCCGGCAGGGGCCAACCTCCTACGAGCAGTACTTC.

The chain carries TRBV9 and TRBJ2-7, with D possibly being TRBD1 (5 bases). From germline, CDR1 is SGDLS and CDR2 YYNGEE. This CDR3 has 13 residues. The ends were cut back, 4 bases at V and 5 bases at J, with 13 bases in the middle. CDR3 sequence: CASSISGFDEQYF. The CDR3 nucleotides read TGTGCCAGCAGCATATCAGGGTTCGACGAGCAGTACTTC.

The V and J genes are TRBV19 and TRBJ2-7; 8 bases fit TRBD1. Germline CDR1 reads LNHDA; CDR2 reads SQIVND (reference sequence). The length of the CDR3 is 15 residues. V lost 5 bases, J lost 0 bases, and 6 bases stayed unmatched. CDR3: CASSGTGRSSYEQYF. In nucleotides, the CDR3 is TGTGCCAGTAGTGGGACAGGCCGGAGCTCCTACGAGCAGTACTTC.

The chain uses TRBV10-3 and TRBJ2-2; no firm D call. The CDR3 contains 11 residues. Trimming shortened V by 6 bases and J by 5 bases, and 4 bases separated the two germline ends. Germline assignment: CDR1 ENHRY and CDR2 SYGVKD. The DNA of the CDR3 is TGTGCCATCAGGGGGACCGGGGAGCTGTTTTTT. It codes for CAIRGTGELFF.

The chain combines TRBV28 with TRBJ1-2; 7 bases fit TRBD1. J lost 4 bases, V lost 5 bases, and 7 bases had no gene match. CDR1 is MDHEN, CDR2 SYDVKM, per germline. This CDR3 has 14 residues. The CDR3 spells CASSEPGTVYGYTF. CDR3 DNA sequence: TGTGCCAGCAGTGAACCCGGGACAGTCTATGGCTACACCTTC.

The genes are TRBV4-2 and TRBJ1-1; D possibly corresponds to TRBD1 (6 bases). Germline V gives CDR1 LGHNA, CDR2 YNFKEQ. Trimming left V 4 bases short and J 0 bases short, with 9 bases between. This CDR3 is built from 14 residues. The CDR3 region has the DNA TGTGCCAGCAGCCTCGAGGGGGTGAACACTGAAGCTTTCTTT. This codes for CASSLEGVNTEAFF.

The chain is built from TRBV6-1 and TRBJ2-7; 7 bases align to TRBD1. Germline V gives CDR1 MNHNS, CDR2 SASEGT. The CDR3 has 12 amino acids. The J segment lost 8 bases and the V segment lost 6 bases, leaving 7 bases of the junction unmatched. DNA of the CDR3: TGTGCCAGCAGGGGACAGCCAGTCAAGCAGTACTTC. This codes for CASRGQPVKQYF.

The gene calls are TRBV2 and TRBJ2-5; a possible D gene is TRBD1 (6 bases). Germline V gene sequence: CDR1 SNHLY, CDR2 FYNNEI. Trimming shortened V by 5 bases and J by 2 bases, and 9 bases separated the two germline ends. The CDR3 loop spans 13 amino acids. The CDR3 DNA sequence: TGTGCCAGCAGTCCGGGACATCAAGAGACCCAGTACTTC. Translating it yields CASSPGHQETQYF. The full variable domain, its missing parts supplied by reference TRBV2 and TRBJ2-5, is EPEVTQTPSHQVTQMGQEVILRCVPISNHLYFYWYRQILGQKVEFLVSFYNNEISEKSEIFDDQFSVERPDGSNFTLKIRSTKLEDSAMYFCASSPGHQETQYFGPGTRLLVL.

V gene TRBV28 combines with J gene TRBJ2-6; D might be TRBD1 (6 bases). The CDR3 totals 15 residues. Germline CDR1 and CDR2: MDHEN and SYDVKM. V shed 6 bases and J shed 0 bases, with 9 bases lying between them. The CDR3 sequence is CASRTGTSGANVLTF. The CDR3 DNA sequence: TGTGCCAGCAGAACAGGGACCTCTGGGGCCAACGTCCTGACTTTC. The full variable domain, with the rest looked up from reference TRBV28 and TRBJ2-6, is DVKVTQSSRYLVKRTGEKVFLECVQDMDHENMFWYRQDPGLGLRLIYFSYDVKMKEKGDIPEGYSVSREKKERFSLILESASTNQTSMYLCASRTGTSGANVLTFGAGSRLTVL.

This rearrangement joins TRBV7-6 to TRBJ1-3, with a tentative D call TRBD1 (5 bases). Per the germline V gene, CDR1 is SGHVS and CDR2 is FNYEAQ. With 3 bases removed from V and 0 bases from J, the gap between germline ends came to 9 bases. CDR3 length: 15 amino acids. The CDR3 DNA follows: TGTGCCAGCAGCTTCCGGGGGGGCTCTGGAAACACCATATATTTT. Amino acids: CASSFRGGSGNTIYF.

The chain carries TRBV29-1 and TRBJ2-5; D is perhaps TRBD2 (6 bases). Germline V gives CDR1 SQVTM, CDR2 ANQGSEA. With 6 bases removed from V and 1 base from J, the gap between germline ends came to 12 bases. The CDR3 is 13 residues long. The CDR3 protein is CSVGGGSQETQYF. CDR3 DNA: TGCAGCGTGGGGGGTGGGTCCCAAGAGACCCAGTACTTC.

The chain has TRBV6-1 and TRBJ1-4; no firm D call. V lost 4 bases, J lost 5 bases, and 17 bases lay in between. Germline CDR1 MNHNS, CDR2 SASEGT. The CDR3 has 16 residues. CDR3 nucleotide sequence: TGTGCCAGCAGTGGGCCAGTACTCATGAAGAATGAAAAACTGTTTTTT. Translation gives CASSGPVLMKNEKLFF.

The chain combines TRBV29-1 with TRBJ2-2, with 7 bases identical to TRBD2. The CDR3 covers 14 residues. The germline V gene has CDR1 SQVTM and CDR2 ANQGSEA. CDR3 nucleotide sequence: TGCACCATCTCCCTGGGGGGGAGCACCGGGGAGCTGTTTTTT. Its translation: CTISLGGSTGELFF.

The chain carries TRBV11-2 and TRBJ2-1, with 8 nucleotides matching TRBD1. Germline-derived CDR1 and CDR2 are SGHAT and FQNNGV. The CDR3 runs 15 residues. Trimming took 3 bases from V and 7 from J; bases not matched to a gene: 8. DNA for the CDR3: TGTGCCAGCAGCTTCGGACAGGGAATATTGAATGAGCAGTTCTTC. Its translation is CASSFGQGILNEQFF. The full variable domain, in which reference TRBV11-2 and TRBJ2-1 provide the parts outside the CDR3, is EAGVAQSPRYKIIEKRQSVAFWCNPISGHATLYWYQQILGQGPKLLIQFQNNGVVDDSQLPKDRFSAERLKGVDSTLKIQPAKLEDSAVYLCASSFGQGILNEQFFGPGTRLTVL.

The chain employs TRBV10-3 and TRBJ1-2; D perhaps matches TRBD1 (6 bases). V dropped 1 base and J dropped 4 bases, with 10 bases sitting between them. CDR3 length: 14 amino acids. The germline V gene encodes CDR1 ENHRY and CDR2 SYGVKD. The CDR3 protein is CAISEYRAGYGYTF. The CDR3 coding sequence is TGTGCCATCAGTGAGTACAGGGCCGGCTATGGCTACACCTTC.

This clone was picked up a small number of times. J is TRBJ1-1 and V is TRBV30, with TRBD1 matching over 8 bases. The ends lost 5 bases at V and 10 bases at J; junction bases unmatched: 6. The germline CDR1 and CDR2 sequences are GTSNPN and SVGIG (reference sequence). The length of the CDR3 is 11 residues. This chain's CDR3 is CAWEDREGAFF. The CDR3 nucleotides read TGTGCCTGGGAGGACAGGGAGGGAGCTTTCTTT.

The rearrangement uses TRBV7-3 and TRBJ2-1, with TRBD1 matching 7 bases. V lost 2 bases and J lost 4; bases outside the gene matches: 11. CDR1 is SGHTA, CDR2 FQGTGA, per germline. The CDR3 covers 17 residues. This CDR3 is CASSLRAGGMGYNEQFF. The CDR3 DNA follows: TGTGCCAGCAGCTTACGGGCAGGGGGAATGGGTTACAATGAGCAGTTCTTC.

This clone was counted only a few times. The chain links TRBV7-9 to TRBJ1-6; D is uncertain. Germline V CDR1 and CDR2: SEHNR, FQNEAQ (reference sequence). V shed 5 bases and J shed 5 bases, with 10 bases lying between them. The CDR3 is made up of 14 amino acids. The CDR3 bases are TGTGCCAGCAGCCCGGGCCTAGATAATTCACCCCTCCACTTT. It codes for CASSPGLDNSPLHF.

The chain is built from TRBV7-9 and TRBJ2-1, with 7 nucleotides matching TRBD2. This CDR3 has 15 amino acids. Trimming took 1 base from V and 7 from J; bases not matched to a gene: 7. CDR1 and CDR2 (germline): SEHNR, FQNEAQ (reference sequence). Here the CDR3 DNA reads TGTGCCAGCAGCTTAGTTGGACTAGGGAATAATGAGCAGTTCTTC. Residues: CASSLVGLGNNEQFF.

The table lists this clone with a few counts. The rearrangement links TRBV2 to TRBJ1-1; tentative D call: TRBD1 (5 bases). The CDR3 spans 13 residues. Trimming left V 6 bases short and J 2 bases short, with 10 bases between. The V gene's germline CDR1 is SNHLY and CDR2 FYNNEI. Here the CDR3 reads CASRRDVNTEAFF. For the CDR3, the DNA is TGTGCCAGCAGGAGGGACGTCAACACTGAAGCTTTCTTT. The entire variable domain, with the rest obtained from reference TRBV2 and TRBJ1-1, is as follows: EPEVTQTPSHQVTQMGQEVILRCVPISNHLYFYWYRQILGQKVEFLVSFYNNEISEKSEIFDDQFSVERPDGSNFTLKIRSTKLEDSAMYFCASRRDVNTEAFFGQGTRLTVV.

This chain joins TRBV5-4 and TRBJ1-5; 8 positions match TRBD1. V gave up 4 bases and J gave up 2 bases; unmatched junction bases: 2. Germline CDR1 SGHNT, CDR2 YYREEE (reference sequence). This CDR3 contains 14 residues. The CDR3 bases are TGTGCCAGCAGCCCGACAGGGGGCAATCAGCCCCAGCATTTT. Translating it yields CASSPTGGNQPQHF.

J is TRBJ1-1 and V is TRBV29-1; D is perhaps TRBD1 (5 bases). Germline V gene sequence: CDR1 SQVTM, CDR2 ANQGSEA. The ends were cut back, 4 bases at V and 4 bases at J, with 16 bases in the middle. This CDR3 is built from 14 residues. The CDR3 DNA reads as TGCAGCGTTGTTGGAGGGGTGGGGAGCACTGAAGCTTTCTTT. This codes for CSVVGGVGSTEAFF.

V usage is TRBV7-2 and J usage is TRBJ2-1; D might be TRBD2 (6 bases). The CDR3 sequence is 14 residues long. Germline assignment: CDR1 SGHTA and CDR2 FQGNSA. The V and J ends lost 5 bases and 5 bases respectively, with 13 bases between them. The CDR3 DNA sequence: TGTGCCAGCAGCCTATTGACTAGGAACAATGAGCAGTTCTTC. Translated: CASSLLTRNNEQFF.

The sample holds a few counts of this clone. This chain uses TRBV28 with TRBJ1-6, with 12 positions matching TRBD1. Germline V gene data show CDR1 as MDHEN and CDR2 as SYDVKM. V dropped 6 bases and J dropped 14; count of bases not matched to a gene: 11. The CDR3 is made up of 15 amino acids. CDR3 loop: CASRRPGQGAPSLHF. The CDR3 DNA follows: TGTGCCAGCAGACGACCGGGACAGGGGGCCCCATCCCTCCACTTT.

J is TRBJ2-3 and V is TRBV11-3; D is uncertain. CDR1 is SGHNT, CDR2 YENEEA, per germline. The CDR3 runs 14 residues. With 1 base removed from V and 4 bases from J, the gap between germline ends came to 9 bases. In DNA, the CDR3 is TGTGCCAGCAGCTTAGGAGACGGTTCAGATACGCAGTATTTT. Amino acid sequence: CASSLGDGSDTQYF.

This clone has a handful of counts. This chain joins TRBV18 and TRBJ1-2; D gene ambiguous. The CDR3 is 14 residues long. Germline-derived CDR1 and CDR2 are KGHSH and LQKENI. The V end lost 3 bases, the J end lost 8 bases, and 16 bases lay between the germline ends. The CDR3: CASSPITGLWGYTF. CDR3 DNA sequence: TGTGCCAGCTCACCGATTACCGGGCTGTGGGGCTACACCTTC.

V usage is TRBV7-6 and J usage is TRBJ2-3; the D is unclear. This CDR3 is built from 15 residues. The germline gives CDR1 SGHVS, CDR2 FNYEAQ. The V gene lost 1 base and the J gene lost 2 bases, with 10 bases spanning the gap. For the CDR3, the DNA is TGTGCCAGCAGCTTAGTCGGCCATTCCACAGATACGCAGTATTTT. The encoded protein is CASSLVGHSTDTQYF. Drawing the rest from reference TRBV7-6 and TRBJ2-3, the complete variable domain is GAGVSQSPRYKVTKRGQDVALRCDPISGHVSLYWYRQALGQGPEFLTYFNYEAQQDKSGLPNDRFSAERPEGSISTLTIQRTEQRDSAMYRCASSLVGHSTDTQYFGPGTRLTVL.